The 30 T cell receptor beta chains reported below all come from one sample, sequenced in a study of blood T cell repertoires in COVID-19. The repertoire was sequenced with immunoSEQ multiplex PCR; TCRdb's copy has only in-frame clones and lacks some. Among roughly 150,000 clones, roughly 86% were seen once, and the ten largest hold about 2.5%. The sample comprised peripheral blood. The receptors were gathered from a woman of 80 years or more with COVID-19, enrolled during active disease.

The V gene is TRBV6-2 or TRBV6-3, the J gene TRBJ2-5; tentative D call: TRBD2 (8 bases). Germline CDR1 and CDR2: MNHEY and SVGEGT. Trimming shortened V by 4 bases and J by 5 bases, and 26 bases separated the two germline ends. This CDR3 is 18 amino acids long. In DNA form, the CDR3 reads TGTGCCAGCAGTTCGCCCGGGACTAGTCAGGGGGGATGGGAGACCCAGTACTTC. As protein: CASSSPGTSQGGWETQYF.

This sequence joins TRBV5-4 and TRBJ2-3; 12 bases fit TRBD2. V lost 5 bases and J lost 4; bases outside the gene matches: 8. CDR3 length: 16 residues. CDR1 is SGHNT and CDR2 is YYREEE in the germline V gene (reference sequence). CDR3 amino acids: CASSLAGGLFPDTQYF. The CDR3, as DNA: TGTGCCAGCAGTCTAGCGGGGGGGCTTTTCCCAGATACGCAGTATTTT.

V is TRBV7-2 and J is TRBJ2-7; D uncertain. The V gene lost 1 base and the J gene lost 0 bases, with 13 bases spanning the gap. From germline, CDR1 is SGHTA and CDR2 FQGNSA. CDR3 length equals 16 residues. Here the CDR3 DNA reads TGTGCCAGCAGCTTAGGGGTCGACTTTACCTCCTACGAGCAGTACTTC. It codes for CASSLGVDFTSYEQYF.

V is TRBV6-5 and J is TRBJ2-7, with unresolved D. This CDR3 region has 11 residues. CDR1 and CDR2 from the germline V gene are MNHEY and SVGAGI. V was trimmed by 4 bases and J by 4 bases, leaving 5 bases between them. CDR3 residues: CASSFHYEQYF. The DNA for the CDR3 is TGTGCCAGCAGTTTTCATTACGAGCAGTACTTC.

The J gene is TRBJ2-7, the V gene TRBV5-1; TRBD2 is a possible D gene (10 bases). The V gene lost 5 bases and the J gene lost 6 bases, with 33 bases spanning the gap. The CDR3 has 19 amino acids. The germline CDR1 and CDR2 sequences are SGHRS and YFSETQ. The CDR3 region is CASSQGQGFSSGSATEQYF. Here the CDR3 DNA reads TGCGCCAGCAGTCAGGGACAGGGATTTTCTAGCGGGAGTGCTACCGAGCAGTACTTC.

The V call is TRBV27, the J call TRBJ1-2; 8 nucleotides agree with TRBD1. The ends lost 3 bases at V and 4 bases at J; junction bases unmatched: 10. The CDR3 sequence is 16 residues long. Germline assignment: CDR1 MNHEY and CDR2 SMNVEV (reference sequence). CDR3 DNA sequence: TGTGCCAGCAGTTTGTCTTGGACAGGGCGATCCTATGGCTACACCTTC. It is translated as CASSLSWTGRSYGYTF.

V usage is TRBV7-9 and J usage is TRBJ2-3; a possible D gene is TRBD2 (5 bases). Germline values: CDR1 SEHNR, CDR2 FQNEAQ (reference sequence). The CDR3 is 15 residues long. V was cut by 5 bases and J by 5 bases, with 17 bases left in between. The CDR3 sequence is CASSQIQRAGDTQYF. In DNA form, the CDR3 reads TGTGCCAGCAGCCAAATTCAGAGGGCGGGAGATACGCAGTATTTT. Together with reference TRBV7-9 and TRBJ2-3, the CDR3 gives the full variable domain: DTGVSQNPRHKITKRGQNVTFRCDPISEHNRLYWYRQTLGQGPEFLTYFQNEAQLEKSRLLSDRFSAERPKGSFSTLEIQRTEQGDSAMYLCASSQIQRAGDTQYFGPGTRLTVL.

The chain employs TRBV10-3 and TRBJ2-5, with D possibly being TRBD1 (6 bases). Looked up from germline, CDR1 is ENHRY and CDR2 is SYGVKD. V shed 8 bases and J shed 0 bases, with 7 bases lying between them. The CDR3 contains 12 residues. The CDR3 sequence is CAIGQNQETQYF. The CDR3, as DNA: TGTGCCATCGGACAGAACCAAGAGACCCAGTACTTC.

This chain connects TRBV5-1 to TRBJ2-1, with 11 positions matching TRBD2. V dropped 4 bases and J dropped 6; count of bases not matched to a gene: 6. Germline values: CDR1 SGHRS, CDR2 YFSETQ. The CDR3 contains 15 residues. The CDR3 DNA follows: TGCGCCAGCAGCCCCTTTAGCGGGAGGGCCAATGAGCAGTTCTTC. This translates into CASSPFSGRANEQFF.

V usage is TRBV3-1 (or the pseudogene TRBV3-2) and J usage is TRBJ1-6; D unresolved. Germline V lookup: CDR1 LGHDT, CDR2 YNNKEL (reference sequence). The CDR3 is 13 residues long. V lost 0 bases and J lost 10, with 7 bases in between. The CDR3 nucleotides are TGTGCCAGCAGCCAAGATTCGGTCTCACCCCTCCACTTT. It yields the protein CASSQDSVSPLHF.

CDR3 protein: CASSRRLAGGYEQYF. Written as DNA, the CDR3 is TGTGCCAGCAGCCGGAGACTTGCGGGGGGCTACGAGCAGTACTTC. V usage is TRBV6-5 and J usage is TRBJ2-7, with 8 bases that match TRBD2. Losses at the gene ends were 6 bases for V and 3 bases for J; bases not matched to a gene: 10. This CDR3 region has 15 residues. From germline, CDR1 is MNHEY and CDR2 SVGAGI.

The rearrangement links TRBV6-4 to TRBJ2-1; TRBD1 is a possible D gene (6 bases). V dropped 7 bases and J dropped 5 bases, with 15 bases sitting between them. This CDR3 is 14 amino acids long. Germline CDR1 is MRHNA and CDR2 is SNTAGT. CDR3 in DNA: TGTGCCAGCAATCCCGACAGGATCAACAATGAGCAGTTCTTC. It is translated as CASNPDRINNEQFF.

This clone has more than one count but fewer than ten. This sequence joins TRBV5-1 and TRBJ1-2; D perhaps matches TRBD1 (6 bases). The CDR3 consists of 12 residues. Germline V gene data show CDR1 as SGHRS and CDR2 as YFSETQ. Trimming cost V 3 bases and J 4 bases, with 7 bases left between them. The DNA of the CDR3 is TGCGCCAGCAGCTCGGACAGCTATGGCTACACCTTC. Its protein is CASSSDSYGYTF. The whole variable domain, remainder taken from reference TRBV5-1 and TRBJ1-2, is KAGVTQTPRYLIKTRGQQVTLSCSPISGHRSVSWYQQTPGQGLQFLFEYFSETQRNKGNFPGRFSGRQFSNSRSEMNVSTLELGDSALYLCASSSDSYGYTFGSGTRLTVV.

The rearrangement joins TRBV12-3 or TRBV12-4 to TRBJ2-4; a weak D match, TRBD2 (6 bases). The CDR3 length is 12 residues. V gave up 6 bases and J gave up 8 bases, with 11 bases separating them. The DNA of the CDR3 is TGTGCCAGCAGACGGGGGTGGGACATTCAGTACTTC. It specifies CASRRGWDIQYF.

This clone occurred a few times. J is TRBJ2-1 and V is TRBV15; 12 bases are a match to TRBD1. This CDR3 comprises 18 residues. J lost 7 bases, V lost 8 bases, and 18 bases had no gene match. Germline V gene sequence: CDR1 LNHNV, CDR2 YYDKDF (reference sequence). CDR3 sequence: CATSGDRGRIGEGNEQFF. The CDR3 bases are TGTGCCACCTCAGGGGACAGGGGGCGAATAGGAGAGGGGAATGAGCAGTTCTTC.

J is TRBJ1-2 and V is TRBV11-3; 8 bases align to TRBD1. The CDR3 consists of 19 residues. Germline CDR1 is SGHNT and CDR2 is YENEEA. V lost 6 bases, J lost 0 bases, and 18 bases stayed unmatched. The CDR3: CASSSGLGTGTTTNYGYTF. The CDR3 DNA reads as TGTGCCAGCAGTTCAGGACTCGGGACAGGCACCACGACTAACTATGGCTACACCTTC.

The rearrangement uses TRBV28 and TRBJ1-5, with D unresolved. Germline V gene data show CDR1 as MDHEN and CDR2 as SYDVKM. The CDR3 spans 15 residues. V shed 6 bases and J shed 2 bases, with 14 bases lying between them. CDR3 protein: CASSTHGEGNQPQHF. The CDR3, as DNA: TGTGCCAGCAGCACCCACGGGGAGGGCAATCAGCCCCAGCATTTT.

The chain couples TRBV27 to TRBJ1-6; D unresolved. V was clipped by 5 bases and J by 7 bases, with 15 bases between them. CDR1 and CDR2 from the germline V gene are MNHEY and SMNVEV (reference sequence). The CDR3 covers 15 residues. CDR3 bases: TGTGCCAGCAGTCAACAGTCGATATCCAATTCACCCCTCCACTTT. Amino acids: CASSQQSISNSPLHF.

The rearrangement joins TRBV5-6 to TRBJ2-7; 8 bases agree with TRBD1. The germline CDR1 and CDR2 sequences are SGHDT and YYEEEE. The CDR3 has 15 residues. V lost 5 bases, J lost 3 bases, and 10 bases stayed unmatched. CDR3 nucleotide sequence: TGTGCCAGCAGTTCCCTAACTACAGGGGGCTACGAGCAGTACTTC. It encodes CASSSLTTGGYEQYF. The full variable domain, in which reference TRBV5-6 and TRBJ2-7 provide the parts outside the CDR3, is DAGVTQSPTHLIKTRGQQVTLRCSPKSGHDTVSWYQQALGQGPQFIFQYYEEEERQRGNFPDRFSGHQFPNYSSELNVNALLLGDSALYLCASSSLTTGGYEQYFGPGTRLTVT.

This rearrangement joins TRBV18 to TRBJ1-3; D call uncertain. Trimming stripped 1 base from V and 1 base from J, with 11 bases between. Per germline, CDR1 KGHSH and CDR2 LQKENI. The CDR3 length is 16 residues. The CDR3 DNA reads TGTGCCAGCTCACCACTCGGTAGGGAGTCTGGAAACACCATATATTTT. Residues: CASSPLGRESGNTIYF.

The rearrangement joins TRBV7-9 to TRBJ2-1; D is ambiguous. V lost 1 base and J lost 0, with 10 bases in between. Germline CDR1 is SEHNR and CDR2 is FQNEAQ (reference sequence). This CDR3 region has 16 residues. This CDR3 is CASSLVRWSSYNEQFF. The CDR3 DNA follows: TGTGCCAGCAGCTTAGTGAGGTGGAGCTCCTACAATGAGCAGTTCTTC.

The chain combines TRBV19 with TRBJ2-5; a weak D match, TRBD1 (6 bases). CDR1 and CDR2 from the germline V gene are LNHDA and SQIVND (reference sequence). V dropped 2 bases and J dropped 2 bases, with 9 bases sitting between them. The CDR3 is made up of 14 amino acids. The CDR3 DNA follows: TGTGCCAGTAGTATAATGGGGGCTCAAGAGACCCAGTACTTC. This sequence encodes CASSIMGAQETQYF. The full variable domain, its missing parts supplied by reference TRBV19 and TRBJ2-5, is DGGITQSPKYLFRKEGQNVTLSCEQNLNHDAMYWYRQDPGQGLRLIYYSQIVNDFQKGDIAEGYSVSREKKESFPLTVTSAQKNPTAFYLCASSIMGAQETQYFGPGTRLLVL.

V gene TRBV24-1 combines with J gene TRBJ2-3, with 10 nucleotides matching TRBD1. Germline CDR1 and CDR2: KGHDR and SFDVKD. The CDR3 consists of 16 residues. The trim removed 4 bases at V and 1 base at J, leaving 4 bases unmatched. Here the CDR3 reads CATSDTGQGRTDTQYF. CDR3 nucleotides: TGTGCCACCAGTGACACGGGACAGGGGCGCACAGATACGCAGTATTTT.

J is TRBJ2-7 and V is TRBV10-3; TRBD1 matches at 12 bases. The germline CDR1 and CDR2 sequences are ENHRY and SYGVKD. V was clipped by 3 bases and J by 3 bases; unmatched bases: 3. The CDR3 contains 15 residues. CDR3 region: CAISEGTGGNYEQYF. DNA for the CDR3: TGTGCCATCAGTGAAGGGACAGGGGGCAACTACGAGCAGTACTTC.

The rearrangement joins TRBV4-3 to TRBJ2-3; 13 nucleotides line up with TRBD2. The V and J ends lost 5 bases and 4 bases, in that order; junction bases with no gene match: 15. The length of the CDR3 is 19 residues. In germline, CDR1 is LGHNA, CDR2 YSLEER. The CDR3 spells CASSGSRTSGGLRADTQYF. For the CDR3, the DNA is TGCGCCAGCAGCGGAAGTCGGACTAGCGGGGGTCTAAGGGCAGATACGCAGTATTTT.

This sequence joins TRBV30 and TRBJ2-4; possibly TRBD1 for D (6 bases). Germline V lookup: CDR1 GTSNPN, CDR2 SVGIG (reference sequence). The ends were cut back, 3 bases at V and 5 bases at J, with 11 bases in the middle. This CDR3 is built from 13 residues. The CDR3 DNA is TGTGCCTGGAGGGACAGTCTTGAAAACATTCAGTACTTC. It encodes CAWRDSLENIQYF. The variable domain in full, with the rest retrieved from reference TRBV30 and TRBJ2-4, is SQTIHQWPATLVQPVGSPLSLECTVEGTSNPNLYWYRQAAGRGLQLLFYSVGIGQISSEVPQNLSASRPQDRQFILSSKKLLLSDSGFYLCAWRDSLENIQYFGAGTRLSVL.

The DNA for the CDR3 is TGTGCCAGTGAGGGGACTCAAGAGACCCAGTACTTC. Protein sequence: CASEGTQETQYF. The chain recombines TRBV7-9 with TRBJ2-5; TRBD2 might be the D (6 bases). The length of the CDR3 is 12 residues. V shed 9 bases and J shed 2 bases, with 10 bases lying between them. The germline CDR1 and CDR2 sequences are SEHNR and FQNEAQ (reference sequence). Using reference TRBV7-9 and TRBJ2-5 for the parts outside the CDR3, the full variable domain is DTGVSQNPRHKITKRGQNVTFRCDPISEHNRLYWYRQTLGQGPEFLTYFQNEAQLEKSRLLSDRFSAERPKGSFSTLEIQRTEQGDSAMYLCASEGTQETQYFGPGTRLLVL.

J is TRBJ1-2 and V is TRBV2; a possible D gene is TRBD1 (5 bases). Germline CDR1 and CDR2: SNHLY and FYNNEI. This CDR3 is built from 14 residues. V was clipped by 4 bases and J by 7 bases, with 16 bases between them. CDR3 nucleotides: TGTGCCAGCAGTGTGGGAAAGGGGAACGGTGGCTACACCTTC. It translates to CASSVGKGNGGYTF.

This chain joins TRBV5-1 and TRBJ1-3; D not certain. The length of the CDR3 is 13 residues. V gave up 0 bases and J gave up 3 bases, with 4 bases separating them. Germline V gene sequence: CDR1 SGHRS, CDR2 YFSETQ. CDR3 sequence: CASSLAVGNTIYF. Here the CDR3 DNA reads TGCGCCAGCAGCTTGGCCGTTGGAAACACCATATATTTT.

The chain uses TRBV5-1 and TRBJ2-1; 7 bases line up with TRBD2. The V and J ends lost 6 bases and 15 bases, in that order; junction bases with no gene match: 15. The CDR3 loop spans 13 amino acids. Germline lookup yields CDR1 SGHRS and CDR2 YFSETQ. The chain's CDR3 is CASKDLRGDRGFF. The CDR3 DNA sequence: TGCGCCAGCAAGGACCTCCGGGGGGATAGGGGGTTCTTC.